Following are 15 T cell receptor beta chains from one sample sequenced in a study of blood T cells in healthy people across ages. Next came a second PCR, run for about 7 to 12 cycles, which used a sample-barcoded 5' primer along with a J-beta primer mix. From the 5' RACE reads, TCRdb called clonotypes with MiXCR, one entry per CDR3 protein. The table has approximately 800,000 distinct CDR3 sequences, around two thirds seen once; the top ten hold 28%. The sequencing sample was made of blood. Receptors originate from a man aged 25-45 years in good health.

This clonotype was detected only a few times. The chain couples TRBV7-9 to TRBJ2-5; 9 nucleotides agree with TRBD2. Unmatched junction bases numbered 8, after V lost 7 bases and J lost 5 bases. The CDR3 extends over 14 amino acids. Germline CDR1 SEHNR, CDR2 FQNEAQ (reference sequence). The CDR3, as DNA: TGTGCCAGCACCTTCGGGACTAGCAAGGAGACCCAGTACTTC. It specifies CASTFGTSKETQYF.

DNA for the CDR3: TGCGCCAGCAGCCTTTGGGGGACTAGCGCCCCCTACGAGCAGTACTTC. Its translation is CASSLWGTSAPYEQYF. The chain carries TRBV5-1 and TRBJ2-7; 10 nucleotides align to TRBD2. J lost 2 bases, V lost 4 bases, and 9 bases had no gene match. Per the germline V gene, CDR1 is SGHRS and CDR2 is YFSETQ. This CDR3 has 16 amino acids. Drawing the rest from reference TRBV5-1 and TRBJ2-7, the complete variable domain is KAGVTQTPRYLIKTRGQQVTLSCSPISGHRSVSWYQQTPGQGLQFLFEYFSETQRNKGNFPGRFSGRQFSNSRSEMNVSTLELGDSALYLCASSLWGTSAPYEQYFGPGTRLTVT.

The chain has TRBV5-1 and TRBJ2-1, with 9 bases identical to TRBD1. The germline gives CDR1 SGHRS, CDR2 YFSETQ. The CDR3 contains 16 residues. With 1 base clipped from V and 8 bases from J, the junction kept 10 bases outside the gene matches. This CDR3 reads CASSLQRDRVSDEQFF. The CDR3 nucleotides read TGCGCCAGCAGCTTGCAGCGGGACAGGGTGAGCGATGAGCAGTTCTTC.

This clonotype is a singleton in its sample. Compared with germline, one end of the junction differs, possibly owing to a read error. This sequence joins TRBV20-1 and TRBJ2-7; the match to TRBD2 covers 8 bases. CDR1 and CDR2 from the germline V gene are DFQATT and SNEGSKA (reference sequence). This CDR3 comprises 15 residues. The DNA of the CDR3 is TGCAGCGCTAGAGCTACTAGCGGAACGAACTACGAGCAGTACTTC. This translates into CSARATSGTNYEQYF.

There are a few counts of this clonotype. The chain links TRBV7-2 to TRBJ2-5; 10 bases are a match to TRBD2. CDR3 length equals 16 residues. In germline, CDR1 is SGHTA, CDR2 FQGNSA. V was clipped by 1 base and J by 4 bases; unmatched bases: 6. The CDR3 DNA sequence: TGTGCCAGCAGCTTAGTATCCAGCGGGGGGGTAGAGACCCAGTACTTC. It specifies CASSLVSSGGVETQYF.

The chain carries TRBV20-1 and TRBJ2-7; D possibly corresponds to TRBD2 (5 bases). This CDR3 contains 11 residues. CDR1 DFQATT and CDR2 SNEGSKA come from the germline V gene (reference sequence). V gave up 5 bases and J gave up 3 bases, with 8 bases separating them. CDR3 nucleotide sequence: TGCAGTGCTCCGGGGATCTACGAGCAGTACTTC. Amino acid sequence: CSAPGIYEQYF.

The chain combines TRBV7-2 with TRBJ2-7, with a possible D match to TRBD1 (6 bases). V was shortened by 0 bases and J by 4 bases, with 13 bases between the two germline ends. Germline assignment: CDR1 SGHTA and CDR2 FQGNSA. The CDR3 length is 15 residues. The CDR3 DNA sequence: TGTGCCAGCAGCTTAGCCACCGGGACACCTTACGAGCAGTACTTC. Translated, it gives CASSLATGTPYEQYF.

This sequence joins TRBV7-2 and TRBJ2-1; D unclear. The CDR3 contains 16 residues. V was shortened by 2 bases and J by 0 bases, with 11 bases between the two germline ends. Germline assignment: CDR1 SGHTA and CDR2 FQGNSA. The CDR3 nucleotides are TGTGCCAGCAGCTTAAGGGCGGCTAGCTCCTACAATGAGCAGTTCTTC. Translating gives CASSLRAASSYNEQFF.

The chain combines TRBV4-3 with TRBJ2-5; D is possibly TRBD2 (5 bases). The J call may be mistaken, given a closer DNA end match to TRBJ2-7. The CDR3 totals 15 residues. The germline CDR1 and CDR2 sequences are LGHNA and YSLEER. CDR3 in amino acids: CASSQALGASYEQYF. The CDR3 nucleotides read TGCGCCAGCAGCCAAGCCCTGGGAGCGAGCTACGAGCAGTACTTC.

The chain uses TRBV10-3 and TRBJ2-5; 10 nucleotides align to TRBD1. This CDR3 spans 15 amino acids. CDR1 is ENHRY, CDR2 SYGVKD, per germline. J gave up 1 base and V 4 bases, and 3 bases lay outside the gene matches. The CDR3 is CAISVGTGVQETQYF. The DNA of the CDR3 is TGTGCCATCAGTGTTGGGACAGGGGTCCAAGAGACCCAGTACTTC.

The chain employs TRBV4-3 and TRBJ2-7; 10 bases are shared with TRBD1. With 0 bases clipped from V and 0 bases from J, the junction kept 2 bases outside the gene matches. Germline V CDR1 and CDR2: LGHNA, YSLEER. This CDR3 contains 16 residues. CDR3 protein: CASSQEGTGVSYEQYF. As DNA, the CDR3 is TGCGCCAGCAGCCAAGAGGGGACAGGGGTCTCCTACGAGCAGTACTTC.

The gene calls are TRBV12-3 or TRBV12-4 and TRBJ1-2; D is unclear. Trimming left V 1 base short and J 8 bases short, with 8 bases between. The CDR3 totals 12 residues. The CDR3 loop is CASSLGVKGYTF. The CDR3 coding sequence is TGTGCCAGCAGTTTAGGGGTGAAGGGCTACACCTTC.

This chain connects TRBV6-1 to TRBJ2-4; either TRBD1 or TRBD2 may fit D (5 bases each). The last part of the DNA fits TRBJ2-5 better; the J call may be wrong. This CDR3 is 16 amino acids long. Germline V gene lookup returns CDR1 MNHNS and CDR2 SASEGT. For the CDR3, the DNA is TGTGCCAGCAGTGGCAGGGAGTTCCGAATGTTAGAGACCCAGTACTTC. Protein: CASSGREFRMLETQYF.

This chain links TRBV7-2 with TRBJ2-7, with TRBD1 matching 11 bases. Germline CDR1 is SGHTA and CDR2 is FQGNSA. The CDR3 is 16 amino acids. After removal of 1 base from V and 4 bases from J, the junction contained 6 bases not matched to a gene. The CDR3 here is CASSLEGTGGMYEQYF. The DNA of the CDR3 is TGTGCCAGCAGCTTAGAAGGGACAGGGGGGATGTACGAGCAGTACTTC.

V and J are TRBV20-1 and TRBJ1-4; tentatively, D is TRBD1 (5 bases). Germline CDR1 is DFQATT and CDR2 is SNEGSKA (reference sequence). V was pared by 6 bases and J by 7 bases, with 18 bases between. This CDR3 comprises 14 residues. In DNA, the CDR3 is TGCAGTGCCGACTCGGGTACAGGAGGTGAAAAACTGTTTTTT. Translated: CSADSGTGGEKLFF.